Given below is one TCR beta chain in context. A read error may account for a junction end that differs from germline. The data were taken from a study of T cells in Graves' hyperthyroidism and ophthalmopathy. Germline V gene data show CDR1 as SGHNT and CDR2 as YYREEE (reference sequence). This CDR3 has 15 residues. Researchers amplified the TCR beta CDR3 regions from RNA transcripts. The TCR CDR3 first-round RT-PCR relied on the HTBI primer set. MiXCR, applied by TCRdb to the multiplex PCR reads, yields one record per CDR3 protein. The top ten clones hold almost 35% of a sample with around 300,000 distinct CDR3 sequences, roughly an eighth of them seen once.

Sequencing was done on a sample of blood. The V gene is TRBV5-4, the J gene TRBJ2-1; 11 bases match TRBD2. The TCR sequence derives from a middle-aged woman with Graves' ophthalmopathy. CDR3 in DNA: TGTGCCGGCAGCTTGGGTCTAGCGGGGGGAGGGGAGCAGTTCTTC. Its protein product is CAGSLGLAGGGEQFF.